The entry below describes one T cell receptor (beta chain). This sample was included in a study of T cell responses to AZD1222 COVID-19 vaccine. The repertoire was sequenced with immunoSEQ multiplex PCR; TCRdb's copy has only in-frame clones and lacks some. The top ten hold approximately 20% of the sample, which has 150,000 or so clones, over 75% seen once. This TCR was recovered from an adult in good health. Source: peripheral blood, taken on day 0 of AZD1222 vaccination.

The CDR3 spells CASSYFGNTEAFF. The DNA of the CDR3 is TGTGCCAGCAGTTACTTCGGGAACACTGAAGCTTTCTTT. This sequence joins TRBV6-6 and TRBJ1-1, with unresolved D. The CDR3 loop spans 13 amino acids. The ends were cut back, 1 base at V and 1 base at J, with 4 bases in the middle. The V gene's germline CDR1 is MNHNY and CDR2 SVGAGI (reference sequence).